One and the same sample provided the 7 T cell receptor beta chains below, sequenced in a study of human T cells and chemical hapten exposure. TCRdb reprocessed the RACE reads via MiXCR and lists one record per CDR3 protein. This table has about 380,000 distinct CDR3 sequences, about 4.8% appearing once. Time point denoted: patch test 1, 2 weeks after DPC sensitization. Sample treatment: therapeutic diphenylcyclopropenone sensitization with weekly scalp DPC. Sequences were derived from whole blood, sampled in connection with sensitization to the hapten diphenylcyclopropenone (DPC). The receptors shown here come from a woman between 50 and 59 years old with alopecia areata. Some clones in this sample may be carry-over from other donors' samples.

This clonotype was found many times. The chain carries TRBV6-5 and TRBJ2-7, with D hard to call. V lost 0 bases, J lost 5 bases, and 5 bases lay in between. The length of the CDR3 is 12 residues. Germline values: CDR1 MNHEY, CDR2 SVGAGI. CDR3 DNA sequence: TGTGCCAGCAGTTACTCGAGGAACGAGCAGTACTTC. This codes for CASSYSRNEQYF.

This clonotype appeared a few times. This chain connects TRBV6-2 or TRBV6-3 to TRBJ2-1; D may correspond to TRBD1 or TRBD2 (5 bases each). V dropped 8 bases and J dropped 4 bases, with 9 bases sitting between them. In germline, CDR1 is MNHEY, CDR2 SVGEGT. This CDR3 is built from 12 residues. The CDR3 sequence: CASSGRYNEQFF. The CDR3 DNA reads as TGTGCCAGCTCGGGACGGTACAATGAGCAGTTCTTC.

This clonotype was recorded at least ten times. The chain has TRBV2 and TRBJ2-6; unclear D gene. V lost 0 bases and J lost 3, with 9 bases in between. The CDR3 sequence is 16 residues long. The germline V gene encodes CDR1 SNHLY and CDR2 FYNNEI. This CDR3 reads CASSEALPGGANVLTF. In nucleotides, the CDR3 is TGTGCCAGCAGTGAAGCGCTCCCTGGTGGGGCCAACGTCCTGACTTTC.

This clonotype has a count of ten or more. This sequence joins TRBV2 and TRBJ1-3, with D possibly being TRBD1 (5 bases). Germline V CDR1 and CDR2: SNHLY, FYNNEI. The CDR3 covers 15 residues. V gave up 6 bases and J gave up 0 bases, with 12 bases separating them. CDR3 coding DNA: TGTGCCAGCAGCTCCAGGGTGACCTCTGGAAACACCATATATTTT. Its translation is CASSSRVTSGNTIYF. Full variable domain (missing parts from reference TRBV2 and TRBJ1-3): EPEVTQTPSHQVTQMGQEVILRCVPISNHLYFYWYRQILGQKVEFLVSFYNNEISEKSEIFDDQFSVERPDGSNFTLKIRSTKLEDSAMYFCASSSRVTSGNTIYFGEGSWLTVV.

This clonotype has just a few counts. V usage is TRBV10-3 and J usage is TRBJ2-2; no reliable D call. The CDR3 runs 14 residues. The germline V gene has CDR1 ENHRY and CDR2 SYGVKD. Trimming shortened V by 2 bases and J by 6 bases, and 10 bases separated the two germline ends. CDR3 coding DNA: TGTGCCATCAGTGAGGCGGCTGTTCCCGGGGAGCTGTTTTTT. Its translation is CAISEAAVPGELFF.

This clonotype was detected ten times or more. The V and J genes are TRBV6-1 and TRBJ2-7; D is ambiguous. Germline CDR1 is MNHNS and CDR2 is SASEGT. Trimming stripped 0 bases from V and 0 bases from J, with 9 bases between. CDR3 length: 15 residues. The CDR3 loop is CASSEADTSSYEQYF. In DNA, the CDR3 is TGTGCCAGCAGTGAAGCCGACACCAGCTCCTACGAGCAGTACTTC.

This clonotype appeared many times. This sequence joins TRBV7-2 and TRBJ1-5, with D perhaps matching TRBD1 (6 bases). There are 15 residues in the CDR3. Per germline, CDR1 SGHTA and CDR2 FQGNSA. V shed 3 bases and J shed 5 bases, with 14 bases lying between them. The CDR3 protein is CASSLGVGGYQPQHF. The CDR3 bases are TGTGCCAGCAGCTTGGGGGTAGGGGGGTATCAGCCCCAGCATTTT.